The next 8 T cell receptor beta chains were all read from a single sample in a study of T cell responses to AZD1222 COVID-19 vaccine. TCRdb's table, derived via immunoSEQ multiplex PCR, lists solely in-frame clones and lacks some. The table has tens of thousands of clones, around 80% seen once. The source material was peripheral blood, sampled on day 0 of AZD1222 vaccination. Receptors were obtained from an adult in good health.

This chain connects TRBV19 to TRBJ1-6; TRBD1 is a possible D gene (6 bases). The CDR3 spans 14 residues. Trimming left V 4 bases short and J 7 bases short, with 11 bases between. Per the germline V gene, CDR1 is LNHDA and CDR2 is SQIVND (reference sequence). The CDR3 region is CASSTWTANSPLHF. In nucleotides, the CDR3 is TGTGCCAGTAGTACCTGGACAGCAAATTCACCCCTCCACTTT.

Here the CDR3 reads CASSVGQGSYNEQFF. CDR3 DNA sequence: TGTGCCAGCAGCGTAGGACAGGGGTCCTACAATGAGCAGTTCTTC. The chain recombines TRBV9 with TRBJ2-1; 8 nucleotides match TRBD1. Germline trimming cut 0 bases from V and 1 base from J; bases unmatched to any gene: 0. The CDR3 is made up of 15 amino acids. Germline V gene lookup returns CDR1 SGDLS and CDR2 YYNGEE.

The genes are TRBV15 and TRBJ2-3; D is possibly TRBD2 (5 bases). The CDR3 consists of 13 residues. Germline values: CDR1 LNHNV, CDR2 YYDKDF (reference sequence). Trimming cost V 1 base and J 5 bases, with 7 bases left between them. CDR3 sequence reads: CATSRGRQDTQYF. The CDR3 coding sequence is TGTGCCACCAGCAGAGGGAGGCAAGATACGCAGTATTTT.

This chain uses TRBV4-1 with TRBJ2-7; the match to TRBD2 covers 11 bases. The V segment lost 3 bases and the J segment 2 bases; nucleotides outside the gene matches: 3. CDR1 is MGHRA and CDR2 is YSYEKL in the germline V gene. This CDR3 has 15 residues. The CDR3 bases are TGCGCCAGCAGCCATCCGGGACTAGCGGCCTACGAGCAGTACTTC. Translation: CASSHPGLAAYEQYF.

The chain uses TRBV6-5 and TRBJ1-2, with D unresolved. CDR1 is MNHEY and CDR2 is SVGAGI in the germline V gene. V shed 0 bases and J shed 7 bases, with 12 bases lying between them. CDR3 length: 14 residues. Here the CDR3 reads CASSYSTTAGGYTF. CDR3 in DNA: TGTGCCAGCAGTTACTCGACCACAGCGGGTGGCTACACCTTC.

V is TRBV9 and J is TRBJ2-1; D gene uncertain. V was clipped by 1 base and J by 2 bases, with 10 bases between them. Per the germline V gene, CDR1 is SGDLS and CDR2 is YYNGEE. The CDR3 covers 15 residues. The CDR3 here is CASSVRNDPYNEQFF. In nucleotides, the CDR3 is TGTGCCAGCAGCGTAAGGAACGATCCCTACAATGAGCAGTTCTTC.

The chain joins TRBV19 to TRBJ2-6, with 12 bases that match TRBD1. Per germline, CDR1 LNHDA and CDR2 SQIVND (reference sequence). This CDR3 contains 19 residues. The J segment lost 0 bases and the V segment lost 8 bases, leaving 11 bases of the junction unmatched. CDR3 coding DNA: TGTGCCAGTGGGGGGACAGGGGGCAAACCAAGCTCTGGGGCCAACGTCCTGACTTTC. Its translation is CASGGTGGKPSSGANVLTF.

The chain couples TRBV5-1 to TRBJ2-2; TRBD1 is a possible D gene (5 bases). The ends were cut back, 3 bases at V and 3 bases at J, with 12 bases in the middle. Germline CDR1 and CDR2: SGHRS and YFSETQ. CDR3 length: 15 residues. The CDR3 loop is CASSSAGSDTGELFF. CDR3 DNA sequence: TGCGCCAGCAGCTCTGCAGGGTCGGACACCGGGGAGCTGTTTTTT.